The clone carrying this TCR beta chain was detected ten times or more. Treatment was busulfan-fludarabine conditioning, a marrow graft, and cyclophosphamide on days +3 and +4. This entry belongs to a study of T cells after posttransplantation cyclophosphamide. Data came from immunoSEQ multiplex PCR; TCRdb stores just in-frame clones and leaves some out. Singletons are absent from the sample, which has around 8,000 clones. V was clipped by 4 bases and J by 11 bases; unmatched bases: 9. The length of the CDR3 is 13 residues. Germline V gene lookup returns CDR1 SGDLS and CDR2 YYNGEE. The source is a female patient between 50 and 59 years old who received an allogeneic stem cell transplant from a related donor, was CMV-positive, and had no GVHD. Part of the T cells may come from the graft donor. The chain joins TRBV9 to TRBJ2-1; 7 bases agree with TRBD1. The input for sequencing was PBMCs, taken after allogeneic stem cell transplant with posttransplant cyclophosphamide. This chain's CDR3 is CASSPQDRSKQFF. The DNA for the CDR3 is TGTGCCAGCAGCCCCCAGGACAGGTCAAAGCAGTTCTTC. The whole variable domain, filled in from reference TRBV9 and TRBJ2-1, reads DSGVTQTPKHLITATGQRVTLRCSPRSGDLSVYWYQQSLDQGLQFLIQYYNGEERAKGNILERFSAQQFPDLHSELNLSSLELGDSALYFCASSPQDRSKQFFGPGTRLTVL.